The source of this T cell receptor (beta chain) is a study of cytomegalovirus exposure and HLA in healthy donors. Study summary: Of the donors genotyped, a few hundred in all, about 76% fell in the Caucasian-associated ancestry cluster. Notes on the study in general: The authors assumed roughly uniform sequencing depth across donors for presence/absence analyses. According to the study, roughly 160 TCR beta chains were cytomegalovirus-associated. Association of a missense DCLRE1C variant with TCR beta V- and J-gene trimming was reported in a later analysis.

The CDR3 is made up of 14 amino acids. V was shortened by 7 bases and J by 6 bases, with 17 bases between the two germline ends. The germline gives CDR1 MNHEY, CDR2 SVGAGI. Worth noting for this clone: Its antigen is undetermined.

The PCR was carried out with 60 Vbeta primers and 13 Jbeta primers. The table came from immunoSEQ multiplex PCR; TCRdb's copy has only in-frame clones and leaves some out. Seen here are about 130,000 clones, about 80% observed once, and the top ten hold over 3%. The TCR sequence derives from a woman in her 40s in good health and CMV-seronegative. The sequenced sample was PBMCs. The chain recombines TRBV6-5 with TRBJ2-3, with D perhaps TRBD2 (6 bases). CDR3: CASMRGATQDTQYF. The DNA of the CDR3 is TGTGCCAGCATGCGGGGCGCAACCCAGGATACGCAGTATTTT.